The next 6 T cell receptor beta chains were all read from a single sample in a study of neurological immune-mediated disorders. From the 5' RACE reads, TCRdb called clonotypes with MiXCR, one entry per CDR3 protein. The top ten clones hold around 2% of a sample with over 45,000 distinct CDR3 sequences, about 4.2% of them seen once. The material sequenced was CD4+ T cells from blood. The receptors come from a woman in her thirties or forties with multiple sclerosis.

The chain uses TRBV28 and TRBJ1-3; D gene unclear. Germline V lookup: CDR1 MDHEN, CDR2 SYDVKM. This CDR3 has 16 amino acids. V was shortened by 4 bases and J by 2 bases, with 15 bases between the two germline ends. The DNA of the CDR3 is TGTGCCAGCAGTTCCCCGGCGGCTTCCGCTGGAAACACCATATATTTT. Protein sequence: CASSSPAASAGNTIYF.

This clonotype has a count of ten or more. CDR3 sequence: CASSLIWGHGGYTF. The CDR3 DNA is TGTGCCAGCAGTTTAATTTGGGGGCATGGAGGCTACACCTTC. The V call is TRBV27, the J call TRBJ1-2; TRBD1 might be the D (6 bases). Germline V gene data show CDR1 as MNHEY and CDR2 as SMNVEV (reference sequence). Trimming took 2 bases from V and 8 from J, leaving 15 bases between them. This CDR3 is built from 14 residues.

This clonotype was seen at least ten times. The chain links TRBV11-2 to TRBJ2-3; D remains unclear. Germline CDR1 reads SGHAT; CDR2 reads FQNNGV. The CDR3 spans 14 residues. Trimming shortened V by 8 bases and J by 4 bases, and 16 bases separated the two germline ends. CDR3 nucleotide sequence: TGTGCCAGCGCGGTGGGGTTTTATTCAGATACGCAGTATTTT. This encodes CASAVGFYSDTQYF.

The sample holds many counts of this clonotype. The chain recombines TRBV6-6 with TRBJ1-2; D unresolved. Germline V gene lookup returns CDR1 MNHNY and CDR2 SVGAGI (reference sequence). Trimming took off 1 base at V and 1 base at J, with 10 bases between the two ends. This CDR3 spans 15 amino acids. Here the CDR3 DNA reads TGTGCCAGCAGTTACTTCGGCGGCAGTAACTATGGCTACACCTTC. This sequence encodes CASSYFGGSNYGYTF.

This clonotype was seen ten or more times. V gene TRBV6-6 combines with J gene TRBJ1-5, with a tentative D call TRBD1 (5 bases). Germline V gives CDR1 MNHNY, CDR2 SVGAGI (reference sequence). V dropped 5 bases and J dropped 3 bases, with 11 bases sitting between them. The CDR3 has 14 amino acids. Here the CDR3 reads CASSPGQFNQPQHF. The CDR3 DNA follows: TGTGCCAGCAGTCCCGGACAATTCAATCAGCCCCAGCATTTT.

This clonotype was detected ten times or more. V is TRBV7-2 and J is TRBJ2-3; TRBD1 might be the D (6 bases). The V gene lost 5 bases and the J gene lost 5 bases, with 8 bases spanning the gap. The CDR3 extends over 12 amino acids. Per the germline V gene, CDR1 is SGHTA and CDR2 is FQGNSA. CDR3 loop: CASSPGQDTQYF. CDR3 nucleotide sequence: TGTGCCAGCAGCCCGGGACAAGATACGCAGTATTTT.